The T cell receptor (beta chain) described here comes from a study of blood T cell repertoires in COVID-19 (dated by TCRdb to about 2020). Broadly, across the study: The collaborator samples originated in the United States, Italy and Spain and spanned the acute and convalescent phases of COVID-19. The prospective study material was composed of cDNA or gDNA derived from T cells, B-cell-depleted T cells, or PBMCs. The dataset comprised deeply sampled blood TCRbeta repertoires from subjects exposed to, actively infected with, or recovered from COVID-19. The repertoires were released in a freely available public database meant as a resource for research on the immune response to SARS-CoV-2. The samples were drawn from two sources: the first 160 participants of the ongoing ImmuneRACE study, and approximately 1,300 subjects contributed by 6 global collaborators. Nearly every sample came with metadata listing a de-identified subject ID, COVID-19 status, age in years and sex. Where available, HLA class I and class II types were obtained from metadata supplied by the sample provider rather than from assay-based typing.

The immunoSEQ Assay, a bias-controlled multiplex PCR, was used to amplify TCRbeta CDR3 regions from genomic DNA. In the original analysis: The number of nucleated cells in each sample was estimated by amplification of reference gene primers within the assay. To quantify the absolute abundance of each unique TCRbeta CDR3 rearrangement, sequence reads were collapsed and filtered. Productive Simpson clonality was computed per sample as the square root of Simpson's diversity index over productive rearrangements. TCRdb obtained this table from immuneACCESS and retained in-frame rearrangements with V and J assigned. These tables miss some clones; where compared with another copy, unresolved V genes account for less than half of the shortfall, and the remainder is unexplained. V, J and clone size are taken as reported in that table, and D and trimming were inferred from the DNA itself. The table for this sample lists 25,000 to 35,000 clones; 89% of them were counted only once. The ten largest clones capture approximately 30% of the sample.

Trimming takes 4 bases off V and 5 bases off J; junction bases not matched to a gene: 6. Reading from cysteine to phenylalanine, the CDR3 counts 14 amino acids. Only CDR3 DNA remains: 42 bases, in frame from the first base. According to the germline V gene (reference sequence), CDR1 reads SGHNT and CDR2 reads YYREEE. The paper as a whole reports these results and caveats: The amount of clinical and demographic metadata varied by source and participant and was provided uncurated.

The collaborating institutions used their own protocols to collect whole blood in K2EDTA tubes. For TCRbeta analysis, collaborator samples were shipped as frozen whole blood, as isolated PBMCs, or as DNA extracted from either sample type. Concerning this clone: Its antigen has not been determined. No quality values exist for individual bases; no much larger clone is one base distant.

This receptor was obtained from a man older than 75 with acute or convalescent COVID-19. The chain is assembled from TRBV5-4 and TRBJ2-5, with 9 bases in between that match TRBD2. Sequencing was carried out using peripheral blood. The DNA sequence follows: TGTGCCAGCAGCGTTAGCGGGAGCGGGGAGACCCAGTACTTC. The encoded protein is CASSVSGSGETQYF.